The 9 T cell receptor beta chains below all came from one sample that was sequenced in a study of T-cell reconstitution after alpha-beta-depleted transplantation in children. Researchers prepared the TCRbeta library using unique molecular identifiers, the study reports. TCRdb reanalysed the PCR reads using MiXCR and keeps one entry per CDR3 protein. The repertoire holds about 980,000 distinct CDR3 sequences, about 29% seen once, with more than 25% in the top ten. The starting material was PBMCs, mostly from graft donor cells, obtained 360 days after TCRalphabeta/CD19-depleted stem cell transplant. These receptors were obtained from a boy in the first two years of life who had a stem cell transplant for SCID, so the T cells may come from the graft donor.

This clonotype was picked up a small number of times. V is TRBV5-5 and J is TRBJ2-7; TRBD1 matches 7 bases. V lost 1 base, J lost 4 bases, and 5 bases stayed unmatched. The CDR3 is made up of 14 amino acids. Germline lookup yields CDR1 SGHKS and CDR2 YYEKEE (reference sequence). CDR3: CASSLFGTEYEQYF. The DNA of the CDR3 is TGTGCCAGCAGCTTGTTTGGGACAGAGTACGAGCAGTACTTC.

This clonotype showed up just once. The rearrangement uses TRBV27 and TRBJ2-7, with TRBD1 matching over 12 bases. CDR3 length: 17 residues. Losses at the gene ends were 0 bases for V and 4 bases for J; bases not matched to a gene: 7. Germline values: CDR1 MNHEY, CDR2 SMNVEV (reference sequence). In DNA form, the CDR3 reads TGTGCCAGCAGTTTATCGAATCCGGGACAGGGGGCATACGAGCAGTACTTC. Its translation: CASSLSNPGQGAYEQYF.

This chain links TRBV9 with TRBJ2-7; D tentatively reads TRBD1 or TRBD2 (6 bases each). The V and J ends lost 4 bases and 2 bases respectively, with 10 bases between them. Germline values: CDR1 SGDLS, CDR2 YYNGEE. This CDR3 contains 13 residues. The CDR3 nucleotides read TGTGCCAGCAGCAGGGGGGAAACCTACGAGCAGTACTTC. This codes for CASSRGETYEQYF.

The CDR3 DNA is TGTGCTAGTGGTTTGGGCCCCCGGGCGGGGTTCAGAAATCAGCCCCAGCATTTT. Translating gives CASGLGPRAGFRNQPQHF. This sequence joins TRBV12-5 and TRBJ1-5; no reliable D call. There are 18 residues in the CDR3. Germline V lookup: CDR1 LGHNT, CDR2 FRNRAP. Trimming left V 1 base short and J 4 bases short, with 20 bases between.

This clonotype came up a few times. The V call is TRBV10-3, the J call TRBJ2-2, with D possibly TRBD2 on 5 matching bases. Trimming removed 8 bases at V and 0 bases at J, with 13 bases between. Germline values: CDR1 ENHRY, CDR2 SYGVKD. CDR3 size: 15 residues. The CDR3, as DNA: TGTGCCATCGGTCGGCGGGCCGCGAACACCGGGGAGCTGTTTTTT. It codes for CAIGRRAANTGELFF.

The J gene is TRBJ2-2, the V gene TRBV20-1; 8 positions match TRBD1. The CDR3 covers 14 residues. Per germline, CDR1 DFQATT and CDR2 SNEGSKA (reference sequence). The V and J ends lost 3 bases and 8 bases, in that order; junction bases with no gene match: 8. CDR3 sequence: CSASLQGAIGELFF. CDR3 coding DNA: TGCAGTGCTAGCTTGCAGGGGGCGATAGGGGAGCTGTTTTTT.

The CDR3: CASSQTTEAFF. For the CDR3, the DNA is TGTGCCAGCAGCCAAACTACTGAAGCTTTCTTT. The chain couples TRBV13 to TRBJ1-1; the D is unclear. The CDR3 spans 11 residues. CDR1 PRHDT and CDR2 FYEKMQ come from the germline V gene (reference sequence). V lost 5 bases, J lost 5 bases, and 6 bases lay in between.

This clonotype came up once. J is TRBJ2-2 and V is TRBV11-1; maybe TRBD2 (6 bases). The V gene lost 6 bases and the J gene lost 3 bases, with 17 bases spanning the gap. This CDR3 has 16 residues. The germline V gene encodes CDR1 SGHAT and CDR2 FQDESV (reference sequence). The CDR3 nucleotides read TGTGCCAGCAGACGTAGGGGACTTGCGGACACCGGGGAGCTGTTTTTT. It codes for CASRRRGLADTGELFF.

The V gene is TRBV7-2, the J gene TRBJ2-1, with 7 positions matching TRBD2. The CDR3 consists of 17 residues. V was pared by 1 base and J by 2 bases, with 8 bases of the junction left unmatched. Germline V gives CDR1 SGHTA, CDR2 FQGNSA. Here the CDR3 DNA reads TGTGCCAGCAGCTTAGTCTCCCGACTAGCAGCCTACAATGAGCAGTTCTTC. It specifies CASSLVSRLAAYNEQFF.